This TCR beta chain is drawn from a study of T cells in Graves' hyperthyroidism and ophthalmopathy. Patients aged 18 to 65 had newly diagnosed hyperthyroidism that had lasted under 2 months. The study based diagnoses on clinical symptoms, serum thyroxine and TRAb, thyroid ultrasound and orbital computed tomography. PBMCs were sourced from about 10 ml fresh peripheral blood. Trimming removed 5 bases from V and 4 bases from J; junction bases left unmatched: 6. The CDR3 has 15 amino acids. CDR1 is SGHAT, CDR2 FQNNGV, per germline. Amplification yielded TCR beta CDR3 regions, with RNA transcripts as the source. The HTBI set primed first-round TCR CDR3 RT-PCR. One entry per CDR3 protein results from TCRdb running MiXCR on the multiplex PCR reads. The sample holds approximately 590,000 distinct CDR3 sequences, around a sixth seen once.

The V and J genes are TRBV11-2 and TRBJ2-1; TRBD2 matches 9 bases. Sequencing was performed on blood. This sequence was found in a young woman with Graves' hyperthyroidism. This CDR3 is CASSRQREVYNEQFF. DNA for the CDR3: TGTGCCAGCAGCCGGCAGCGGGAGGTTTACAATGAGCAGTTCTTC. Variable domain in full (rest from reference TRBV11-2 and TRBJ2-1): EAGVAQSPRYKIIEKRQSVAFWCNPISGHATLYWYQQILGQGPKLLIQFQNNGVVDDSQLPKDRFSAERLKGVDSTLKIQPAKLEDSAVYLCASSRQREVYNEQFFGPGTRLTVL.